A single sample is the source of the 27 T cell receptor beta chains below, sequenced in a study of CD8+ T cells in alopecia areata. This sample's treatment: oral pan-JAK inhibitor, 5-10 mg twice daily. Extracted RNA was reverse transcribed, and the resulting cDNA served as sequencing template. The repertoire was sequenced with immunoSEQ multiplex PCR; TCRdb's copy has only in-frame clones and lacks some. Among approximately 180,000 clones, roughly 60% were seen once, and the ten largest hold roughly 16%. Sample: CD4+ T cells sorted from blood, taken at approximately week 60, from a patient treated with tofacitinib. The receptors originated from a human donor with alopecia areata.

This chain joins TRBV15 and TRBJ2-7; perhaps TRBD1 as D (6 bases). CDR1 is LNHNV, CDR2 YYDKDF, per germline (reference sequence). The length of the CDR3 is 15 residues. V was shortened by 0 bases and J by 0 bases, with 9 bases between the two germline ends. The CDR3 sequence: CATSREGGSSYEQYF. The CDR3 DNA reads TGTGCCACCAGCAGAGAAGGGGGTAGCTCCTACGAGCAGTACTTC.

Worth noting for this clone: This CDR3 is also generated by other DNA sequences in the sample. The chain joins TRBV7-8 to TRBJ2-3; D may be TRBD1 or TRBD2 (7 bases each). Germline assignment: CDR1 SGHVS and CDR2 FQNEAQ. The V gene lost 3 bases and the J gene lost 5 bases, with 9 bases spanning the gap. The CDR3 covers 13 residues. Here the CDR3 reads CASSFRGGDTQYF. Written as DNA, the CDR3 is TGTGCCAGCAGCTTCAGGGGGGGAGATACGCAGTATTTT.

The gene calls are TRBV7-9 and TRBJ2-1; D is unclear. The CDR3 is 12 amino acids. Germline V gene lookup returns CDR1 SEHNR and CDR2 FQNEAQ (reference sequence). The CDR3 loop reads CCCWSSYNEQFF. CDR3 sequence (DNA): TGTTGTTGCTGGAGCTCCTACAATGAGCAGTTCTTC.

This clone was seen ten or more times. The chain combines TRBV19 with TRBJ2-6; the D is unclear. Trimming pared 3 bases from V and 0 bases from J, leaving 12 bases between. The CDR3 sequence is 17 residues long. In germline, CDR1 is LNHDA, CDR2 SQIVND (reference sequence). CDR3 coding DNA: TGTGCCAGTAGTATTGCCACTCTACTCTCTGGGGCCAACGTCCTGACTTTC. This translates into CASSIATLLSGANVLTF.

The sample holds a few counts of this clone. The rearrangement links TRBV2 to TRBJ1-5, with TRBD1 as a possible D gene (5 bases). Looked up from germline, CDR1 is SNHLY and CDR2 is FYNNEI. CDR3 length equals 13 residues. The V gene lost 7 bases and the J gene lost 5 bases, with 12 bases spanning the gap. The CDR3 is CASMAQGYQPQHF. For the CDR3, the DNA is TGTGCCAGCATGGCCCAGGGCTATCAGCCCCAGCATTTT.

The chain couples TRBV18 to TRBJ2-1; TRBD1 aligns across 7 bases. The CDR3 consists of 14 residues. The germline gives CDR1 KGHSH, CDR2 LQKENI. Trimming at V came to 7 bases and at J to 8 bases, leaving 11 bases not matched to a gene. The CDR3 loop is CASLQSQGPYEQFF. For the CDR3, the DNA is TGTGCCAGCTTACAATCACAGGGGCCCTATGAGCAGTTCTTC.

The CDR3 nucleotides read TGTGCCACTCCCAAGAAGGACAGGTTTTGTCTGGTATGTCAGCCCCAGCATTTT. This codes for CATPKKDRFCLVCQPQHF. The chain joins TRBV19 to TRBJ1-5, with TRBD1 identical over 7 bases. Germline assignment: CDR1 LNHDA and CDR2 SQIVND (reference sequence). V dropped 10 bases and J dropped 6; count of bases not matched to a gene: 24. The CDR3 has 18 amino acids.

The V call is TRBV29-1, the J call TRBJ2-5, with 12 bases identical to TRBD2. CDR3 size: 16 residues. CDR1 is SQVTM, CDR2 ANQGSEA, per germline. Unmatched junction bases numbered 6, after V lost 3 bases and J lost 1 base. The CDR3, as DNA: TGCAGCGTTGATATGCGGGGACTAGCGGGCCAAGAGACCCAGTACTTC. Its translation: CSVDMRGLAGQETQYF.

This clone showed up just a few times. This chain uses TRBV9 with TRBJ1-2; D may be TRBD1 (5 bases). Germline assignment: CDR1 SGDLS and CDR2 YYNGEE. Trimming removed 4 bases at V and 2 bases at J, with 12 bases between. The CDR3 is 14 amino acids. The DNA of the CDR3 is TGTGCCAGCAGCACAGAACCAGGGAACTATGGCTACACCTTC. This translates into CASSTEPGNYGYTF.

The CDR3 DNA sequence: TGTGCCTGGAGTGGTGGGACAGGGTGGGACTACACCTTC. This translates into CAWSGGTGWDYTF. The gene calls are TRBV30 and TRBJ1-2; TRBD1 matches 9 bases. J lost 10 bases, V lost 1 base, and 7 bases had no gene match. The CDR3 extends over 13 amino acids. Looked up from germline, CDR1 is GTSNPN and CDR2 is SVGIG (reference sequence).

V usage is TRBV7-9 and J usage is TRBJ2-6; maybe TRBD1 (6 bases). Germline CDR1 reads SEHNR; CDR2 reads FQNEAQ (reference sequence). The ends were cut back, 6 bases at V and 0 bases at J, with 15 bases in the middle. The CDR3 has 17 residues. As DNA, the CDR3 is TGTGCCAGCAGTCGGGGCAGGGGAACCTCTGGGGCCAACGTCCTGACTTTC. Translating gives CASSRGRGTSGANVLTF.

This chain links TRBV6-6 with TRBJ2-2; the D call may be TRBD1 or TRBD2 (5 bases each). The CDR3 loop spans 11 amino acids. CDR1 is MNHNY and CDR2 is SVGAGI in the germline V gene (reference sequence). Deletions cut 10 bases from V and 8 bases from J, with 11 bases between. The CDR3 reads CATSRGGELFF. CDR3 nucleotides: TGTGCCACGTCGAGGGGTGGGGAGCTGTTTTTT.

This rearrangement joins TRBV5-1 to TRBJ2-3; 10 nucleotides match TRBD2. Trimming took 2 bases from V and 0 from J; bases not matched to a gene: 3. Germline V lookup: CDR1 SGHRS, CDR2 YFSETQ. This CDR3 spans 16 amino acids. The CDR3 DNA is TGCGCCAGCAGCTTCGCGACTAGCGGGAGCACAGATACGCAGTATTTT. As protein: CASSFATSGSTDTQYF.

This chain links TRBV6-5 with TRBJ1-2; the match to TRBD1 covers 7 bases. This CDR3 has 13 amino acids. V shed 0 bases, J shed 9 bases, and the junction held 4 bases outside the gene matches. The V gene's germline CDR1 is MNHEY and CDR2 SVGAGI. The CDR3 is CASSYSEGASYTF. DNA of the CDR3: TGTGCCAGCAGTTACTCAGAGGGGGCTAGCTACACCTTC.

The chain joins TRBV29-1 to TRBJ2-4; D might be TRBD1 (5 bases). Germline V lookup: CDR1 SQVTM, CDR2 ANQGSEA. This CDR3 spans 12 amino acids. The V end lost 7 bases, the J end lost 1 base, and 8 bases lay between the germline ends. The CDR3 DNA follows: TGCAGCGGCAGGGTGGCCAAAAACATTCAGTACTTC. This codes for CSGRVAKNIQYF.

The chain couples TRBV10-3 to TRBJ2-7, with 9 nucleotides matching TRBD1. The CDR3 is 14 amino acids. Germline V lookup: CDR1 ENHRY, CDR2 SYGVKD. With 6 bases clipped from V and 6 bases from J, the junction kept 9 bases outside the gene matches. CDR3 loop: CAISDEQGAGEQYF. In DNA, the CDR3 is TGTGCCATCAGCGATGAACAGGGGGCAGGCGAGCAGTACTTC.

The rearrangement joins TRBV9 to TRBJ2-7; 9 nucleotides match TRBD1. The trim removed 0 bases at V and 0 bases at J, leaving 4 bases unmatched. Germline lookup yields CDR1 SGDLS and CDR2 YYNGEE. This CDR3 is built from 16 residues. CDR3 residues: CASSVATGGSSYEQYF. The CDR3 nucleotides read TGTGCCAGCAGCGTAGCGACAGGGGGAAGCTCCTACGAGCAGTACTTC.

The chain links TRBV2 to TRBJ2-5, with D perhaps TRBD2 (5 bases). The CDR3 sequence is 13 residues long. CDR1 SNHLY and CDR2 FYNNEI come from the germline V gene. The V and J ends lost 4 bases and 5 bases respectively, with 11 bases between them. In nucleotides, the CDR3 is TGTGCCAGCAGTGCCGAGGGTTTGGAGACCCAGTACTTC. Protein product: CASSAEGLETQYF.

Note on this clone: The same CDR3 arises from other DNA sequences in this sample as well. The chain is built from TRBV5-6 and TRBJ1-1, with 7 bases fitting TRBD1. Trimming removed 4 bases from V and 4 bases from J; junction bases left unmatched: 4. CDR1 is SGHDT, CDR2 YYEEEE, per germline. The CDR3 length is 13 residues. The CDR3 region is CASSPTGFTEAFF. DNA of the CDR3: TGTGCCAGCAGCCCGACAGGGTTCACTGAAGCTTTCTTT.

This chain joins TRBV7-9 and TRBJ1-2; the match to TRBD1 covers 9 bases. The junction had 4 bases not matched to a gene; V was cut back by 5 bases and J by 6 bases. The CDR3 consists of 13 residues. Germline CDR1 is SEHNR and CDR2 is FQNEAQ (reference sequence). For the CDR3, the DNA is TGTGCCAGCAGCACACAGGGGGCGCATGGCTACACCTTC. Translating gives CASSTQGAHGYTF.

The V call is TRBV4-2, the J call TRBJ2-4; 11 bases are a match to TRBD2. The CDR3 sequence is 16 residues long. Germline loops: CDR1 LGHNA, CDR2 YNFKEQ. V lost 0 bases to trimming and J lost 6 bases; unmatched junction nucleotides: 4. The CDR3 region is CASSQDRGTSGNIQYF. CDR3 DNA sequence: TGTGCCAGCAGCCAAGATAGAGGGACTAGCGGAAACATTCAGTACTTC.

The V call is TRBV29-1, the J call TRBJ2-1, with D hard to call. Germline assignment: CDR1 SQVTM and CDR2 ANQGSEA. The CDR3 extends over 13 amino acids. Trimming pared 6 bases from V and 0 bases from J, leaving 9 bases between. The DNA of the CDR3 is TGCAGCGTCTTAGTGAGCTCCTACAATGAGCAGTTCTTC. Translation gives CSVLVSSYNEQFF.

CDR3 DNA sequence: TGTGCCATCAGTGAGGGGGACAGGGCACGACCATTCTCACCCCTCCACTTT. This codes for CAISEGDRARPFSPLHF. The chain joins TRBV10-3 to TRBJ1-6; 9 bases are a match to TRBD1. The CDR3 spans 17 residues. The germline V gene encodes CDR1 ENHRY and CDR2 SYGVKD. With V trimmed by 2 bases and J by 10 bases, 12 bases remained unmatched.

V usage is TRBV27 and J usage is TRBJ2-7, with 10 bases lining up with TRBD1. The CDR3 is made up of 15 amino acids. Losses at the gene ends were 5 bases for V and 5 bases for J; bases not matched to a gene: 9. Germline V CDR1 and CDR2: MNHEY, SMNVEV (reference sequence). The CDR3 loop is CASSTPGQGVDEQYF. The DNA of the CDR3 is TGTGCCAGCAGTACTCCAGGACAGGGGGTAGACGAGCAGTACTTC.

Only one count was recorded for this clone. The V and J genes are TRBV19 and TRBJ2-7; 8 positions agree with TRBD1. With 9 bases clipped from V and 2 bases from J, the junction kept 9 bases outside the gene matches. Looked up from germline, CDR1 is LNHDA and CDR2 is SQIVND (reference sequence). This CDR3 has 14 residues. CDR3 sequence (DNA): TGTGCCAGCCTTTGGGACAGGCGCACCTACGAGCAGTACTTC. Translation gives CASLWDRRTYEQYF.

The genes are TRBV29-1 and TRBJ1-1; tentatively, D is TRBD1 (5 bases). The length of the CDR3 is 11 residues. CDR1 SQVTM and CDR2 ANQGSEA come from the germline V gene. This CDR3 is CSSRDNTEAFF. The CDR3 coding sequence is TGCAGTTCCAGGGATAACACTGAAGCTTTCTTT. The full variable domain, in which reference TRBV29-1 and TRBJ1-1 provide the parts outside the CDR3, is SAVISQKPSRDICQRGTSLTIQCQVDSQVTMMFWYRQQPGQSLTLIATANQGSEATYESGFVIDKFPISRPNLTFSTLTVSNMSPEDSSIYLCSSRDNTEAFFGQGTRLTVV.

J is TRBJ2-5 and V is TRBV7-8; D is possibly TRBD2 (6 bases). Gene TRBJ2-7 matches the end of the DNA better, so the J call may be wrong. This CDR3 has 15 amino acids. Germline assignment: CDR1 SGHVS and CDR2 FQNEAQ. The CDR3 reads CASSLVPGRGYEQYF. CDR3 sequence (DNA): TGTGCCAGCAGCTTAGTACCGGGACGGGGGTACGAGCAGTACTTC.